The source of this TCR beta chain is a study of molecular identifiers for immune sequencing clone quantification. Study-level background: Replicate experiments divided RNA from roughly 20,000 or 100,000 naive CD8 cells into five parts and sequenced four.

This clonotype has ten or more counts. V gave up 0 bases and J gave up 1 base; unmatched junction bases: 11. CDR3 length: 19 residues. Germline lookup yields CDR1 SNHLY and CDR2 FYNNEI. Previously described methods and listed TCR primers produced bulk TCR libraries. Each CDR3 protein gets one entry after TCRdb re-called the PCR reads with MiXCR. This table has nearly 55,000 distinct CDR3 sequences, roughly a third appearing once. The sequence was obtained from a human donor in good health. Some libraries in this study had Jurkat cell RNA spiked in. Material: naive CD8+ T cells from blood, with Jurkat cell RNA spiked in. Subset indicated: FACS-sorted CD8+CD4-CCR7+CD45RA+ naive T cells. The chain has TRBV2 and TRBJ2-4, with 8 bases matching TRBD2. DNA for the CDR3: TGTGCCAGCAGTGAAGCGGGCTCGGGGGGGTGGCGGGCCAAAAACATTCAGTACTTC. Protein: CASSEAGSGGWRAKNIQYF.